Shown below are 13 T cell receptor beta chains from a single sample sequenced in a study of T cell changes during pregnancy in multiple sclerosis. Clones were read by immunoSEQ multiplex PCR, and TCRdb kept only the in-frame ones, dropping some. The table lists about 44,000 clones, around 93% of them singletons. Source: CD4+ T cells from peripheral blood mononuclear cells, taken in the third trimester of pregnancy. The receptor set was obtained from a female donor with multiple sclerosis, enrolled in a pregnancy study.

In this sample, this clone turned up once. One end of the junction varies from germline; a read error may be responsible. V and J are TRBV7-7 and TRBJ2-1, with TRBD2 identical over 10 bases. CDR3 length equals 15 residues. Germline V CDR1 and CDR2: SSHAT, FNYEAQ (reference sequence). The chain's CDR3 is CASSRGLAAHNEQFF. In DNA, the CDR3 is TGTGCTAGCAGTAGAGGACTAGCGGCACACAATGAGCAGTTCTTC.

This rearrangement joins TRBV5-1 to TRBJ2-3, with TRBD2 identical over 7 bases. Germline V CDR1 and CDR2: SGHRS, YFSETQ. The CDR3 covers 14 residues. V trimming: 4 bases; J trimming: 2 bases; junction bases outside the gene matches: 4. As DNA, the CDR3 is TGCGCCAGCAGCGGGGGGGATATCACAGATACGCAGTATTTT. It yields the protein CASSGGDITDTQYF.

The chain combines TRBV28 with TRBJ1-4, with 8 nucleotides matching TRBD1. There are 13 residues in the CDR3. V lost 6 bases and J lost 10; bases outside the gene matches: 7. From germline, CDR1 is MDHEN and CDR2 SYDVKM. Written as DNA, the CDR3 is TGTGCCAGCAGCTCCGGACAGGGACGAAAACTGTTTTTT. It yields the protein CASSSGQGRKLFF.

The chain uses TRBV11-3 and TRBJ2-5; 7 nucleotides agree with TRBD2. Germline lookup yields CDR1 SGHNT and CDR2 YENEEA. The CDR3 loop spans 16 amino acids. The junction had 9 bases not matched to a gene; V was cut back by 3 bases and J by 2 bases. The CDR3 nucleotides read TGTGCCAGCAGCTTTGATCTGACTAGCCGGCAAGAGACCCAGTACTTC. Amino acid sequence: CASSFDLTSRQETQYF. The full variable domain, rest sourced from reference TRBV11-3 and TRBJ2-5, is EAGVVQSPRYKIIEKKQPVAFWCNPISGHNTLYWYLQNLGQGPELLIRYENEEAVDDSQLPKDRFSAERLKGVDSTLKIQPAELGDSAVYLCASSFDLTSRQETQYFGPGTRLLVL.

The V gene is TRBV27, the J gene TRBJ1-1; TRBD1 matches at 7 bases. Germline CDR1 and CDR2: MNHEY and SMNVEV (reference sequence). The CDR3 consists of 18 residues. J gave up 2 bases and V 2 bases, and 14 bases lay outside the gene matches. CDR3 bases: TGTGCCAGCAGTTTACGGGGACAGAGCCGCTTCACAAACACTGAAGCTTTCTTT. It codes for CASSLRGQSRFTNTEAFF.

This chain links TRBV5-1 with TRBJ2-5; TRBD2 is a possible D gene (6 bases). V gave up 5 bases and J gave up 1 base, with 21 bases separating them. The CDR3 runs 17 residues. CDR1 and CDR2 (germline): SGHRS, YFSETQ. CDR3 region: CASRAIWTGGFQETQYF. The CDR3 region has the DNA TGCGCCAGCAGGGCTATTTGGACTGGGGGGTTCCAAGAGACCCAGTACTTC.

The chain joins TRBV19 to TRBJ1-5; a weak D match, TRBD1 (6 bases). The CDR3 runs 13 residues. Germline V gene data show CDR1 as LNHDA and CDR2 as SQIVND (reference sequence). V gave up 7 bases and J gave up 7 bases, with 14 bases separating them. The CDR3 loop is CASNVQGDQPQHF. CDR3 DNA sequence: TGTGCCAGTAACGTACAGGGAGACCAGCCCCAGCATTTT.

This clone showed up just once. In nucleotides, the CDR3 is TGTGCCTGGAGTGAGACAGGGATCAATCAGCCCCAGCATTTT. Its translation: CAWSETGINQPQHF. The V call is TRBV30, the J call TRBJ1-5; 7 nucleotides line up with TRBD1. The CDR3 consists of 14 residues. The V gene's germline CDR1 is GTSNPN and CDR2 SVGIG (reference sequence). Trimming removed 1 base from V and 3 bases from J; junction bases left unmatched: 3.

V usage is TRBV15 and J usage is TRBJ1-1; 8 bases match TRBD1. The CDR3 is made up of 12 amino acids. In germline, CDR1 is LNHNV, CDR2 YYDKDF (reference sequence). V lost 1 base to trimming and J lost 9 bases; unmatched junction nucleotides: 1. The CDR3 DNA sequence: TGTGCCACCAGCAGAGGACAGGGGAAAGCTTTCTTT. It specifies CATSRGQGKAFF.

In this sample, this clone turned up once. V gene TRBV6-6 combines with J gene TRBJ2-5; the match to TRBD1 covers 9 bases. The CDR3 runs to 14 residues. Germline CDR1 MNHNY, CDR2 SVGAGI (reference sequence). V shed 4 bases and J 5 bases; nucleotides not matched to a gene: 5. The CDR3 DNA sequence: TGTGCCAGCAGTTGGGACAGGGCGCAGGAGACCCAGTACTTC. This encodes CASSWDRAQETQYF.

The chain joins TRBV10-3 to TRBJ1-1; D is possibly TRBD1 (6 bases). Germline V gene data show CDR1 as ENHRY and CDR2 as SYGVKD. The CDR3 loop spans 14 amino acids. Trimming pared 2 bases from V and 1 base from J, leaving 8 bases between. Written as DNA, the CDR3 is TGTGCCATCAGTGAGACAGGGCAGAACACTGAAGCTTTCTTT. It is translated as CAISETGQNTEAFF.

This chain uses TRBV11-1 with TRBJ2-1; 11 nucleotides match TRBD1. The CDR3 runs to 13 residues. The V gene end was trimmed by 4 bases and the J gene end by 10 bases; junction bases not matched to a gene: 3. Germline CDR1 reads SGHAT; CDR2 reads FQDESV (reference sequence). The CDR3 DNA follows: TGTGCCAGCAGCTCCAGGACAGGGGGCGAGCAGTTCTTC. This sequence encodes CASSSRTGGEQFF.

The gene calls are TRBV6-5 and TRBJ2-1; D gene ambiguous. Germline-derived CDR1 and CDR2 are MNHEY and SVGAGI. The V end lost 6 bases, the J end lost 6 bases, and 18 bases lay between the germline ends. CDR3 length: 15 residues. The CDR3 coding sequence is TGTGCCAGCAGACAATACAGTAATGGGCTCAATGAGCAGTTCTTC. Translating gives CASRQYSNGLNEQFF.